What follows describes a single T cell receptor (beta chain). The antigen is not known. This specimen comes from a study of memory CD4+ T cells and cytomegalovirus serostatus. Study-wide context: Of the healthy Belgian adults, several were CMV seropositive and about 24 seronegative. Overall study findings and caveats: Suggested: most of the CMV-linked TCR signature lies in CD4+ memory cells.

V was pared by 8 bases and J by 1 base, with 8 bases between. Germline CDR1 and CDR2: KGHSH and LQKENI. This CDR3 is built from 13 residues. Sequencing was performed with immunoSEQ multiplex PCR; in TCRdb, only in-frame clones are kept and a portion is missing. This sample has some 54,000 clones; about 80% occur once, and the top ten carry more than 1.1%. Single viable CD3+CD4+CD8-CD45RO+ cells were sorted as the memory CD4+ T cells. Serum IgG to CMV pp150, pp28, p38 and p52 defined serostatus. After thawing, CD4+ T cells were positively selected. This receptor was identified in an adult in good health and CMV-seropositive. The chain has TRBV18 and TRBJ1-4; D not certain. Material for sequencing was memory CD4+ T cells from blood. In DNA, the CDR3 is TGTGCCAGCCGCGGAGGAACTAATGAAAAACTGTTTTTT. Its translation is CASRGGTNEKLFF.